The clone carrying this T cell receptor (beta chain) was counted between two and nine times. Its antigen is undetermined. This sample is drawn from a study of cytomegalovirus exposure and HLA in healthy donors. Background on the study: From HLA-typed donors, an early data release held approximately 85 million unique TCRs.

Germline trimming cut 5 bases from V and 3 bases from J; bases unmatched to any gene: 13. This CDR3 is 17 amino acids long. Germline V gene data show CDR1 as MDHEN and CDR2 as SYDVKM. Study-wide findings and caveats: Likely technical artifact: a cluster of highly shared sequence variants. Prior analysis indicated that the majority of TCR beta V segments exhibited productivity approximately 87% or approximately 30% of the time. The study listed approximately 170 cytomegalovirus-associated TCR beta chains.

PCR was performed using 60 Vbeta and 13 Jbeta primers. Libraries were prepared by immunoSEQ multiplex PCR; TCRdb keeps only in-frame clonotypes and omits some of them. The sample carries some 130,000 clones, approximately 60% recorded once. This receptor was obtained from a human donor in good health. The chain is built from TRBV28 and TRBJ2-7; TRBD1 matches 10 bases. The sample comprised PBMCs. DNA for the CDR3: TGTGCCAGCAGTCCAGAAGGGACAGGGGACCCGTACTACGAGCAGTACTTC. It translates to CASSPEGTGDPYYEQYF.